This T cell receptor beta chain was profiled in a study of CD8+ T cells in alopecia areata. Study-wide background: Each day, treated patients took oral tofacitinib twice, at 5 to 10 mg per dose. Severity scores in treated patients reflected the percentage of scalp affected.

The sample's treatment: oral pan-JAK inhibitor, 5-10 mg twice daily. Peripheral blood samples and lesional scalp punch biopsies were obtained from alopecia areata patients. The CDR3 runs 15 residues. The germline CDR1 and CDR2 sequences are SQVTM and ANQGSEA. V lost 1 base, J lost 2 bases, and 4 bases stayed unmatched. Extraction of RNA preceded its reverse transcription into cDNA, which served as the sequencing template. The protocol was immunoSEQ multiplex PCR, while the TCRdb copy is restricted to in-frame clones and leaves out a portion. The sample has hundreds of thousands of clones, over 60% seen once; the top ten hold 0.95% to 1.5%.

The starting material was CD4+ T cells sorted from blood, obtained at approximately week 42, from a patient treated with tofacitinib. The sequence came from a human donor with alopecia areata. J is TRBJ2-3 and V is TRBV29-1; 9 positions agree with TRBD2. The CDR3 loop reads CSVEASGVPTDTQYF. CDR3 nucleotides: TGCAGCGTTGAAGCTAGCGGGGTTCCCACAGATACGCAGTATTTT.